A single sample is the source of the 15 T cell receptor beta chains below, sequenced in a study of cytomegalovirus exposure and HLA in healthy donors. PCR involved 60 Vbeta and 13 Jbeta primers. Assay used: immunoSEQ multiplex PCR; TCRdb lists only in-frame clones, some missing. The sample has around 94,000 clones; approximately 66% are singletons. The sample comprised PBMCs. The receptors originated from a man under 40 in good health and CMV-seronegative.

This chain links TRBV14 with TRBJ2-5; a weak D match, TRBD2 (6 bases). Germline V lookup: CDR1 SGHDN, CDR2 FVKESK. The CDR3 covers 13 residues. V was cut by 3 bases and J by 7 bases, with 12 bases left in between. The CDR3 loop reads CASSQGTHGTQYF. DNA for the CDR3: TGTGCCAGCAGCCAGGGGACTCACGGGACCCAGTACTTC.

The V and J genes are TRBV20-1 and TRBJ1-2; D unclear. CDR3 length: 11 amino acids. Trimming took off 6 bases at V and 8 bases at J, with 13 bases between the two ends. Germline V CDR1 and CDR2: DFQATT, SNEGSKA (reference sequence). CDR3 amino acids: CSALLRLGYTF. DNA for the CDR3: TGCAGTGCACTTCTACGGTTGGGCTACACCTTC.

Here the CDR3 reads CASMAGNYGYTF. CDR3 nucleotide sequence: TGTGCCAGTATGGCGGGCAACTATGGCTACACCTTC. The V and J genes are TRBV19 and TRBJ1-2; no firm D call. Germline V gene sequence: CDR1 LNHDA, CDR2 SQIVND (reference sequence). The CDR3 is 12 residues long. V lost 7 bases to trimming and J lost 2 bases, with 8 bases between them.

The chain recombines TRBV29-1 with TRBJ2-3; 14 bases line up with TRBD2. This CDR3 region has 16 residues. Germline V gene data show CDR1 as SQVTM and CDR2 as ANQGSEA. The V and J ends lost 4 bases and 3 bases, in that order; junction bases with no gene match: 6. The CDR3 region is CSVVGLAGVDTDTQYF. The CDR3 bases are TGCAGCGTTGTGGGACTAGCGGGAGTTGATACAGATACGCAGTATTTT.

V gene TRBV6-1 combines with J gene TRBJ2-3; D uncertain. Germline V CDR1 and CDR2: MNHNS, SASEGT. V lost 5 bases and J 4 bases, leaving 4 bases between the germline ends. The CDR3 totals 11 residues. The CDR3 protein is CASSSSDTQYF. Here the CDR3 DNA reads TGTGCCAGCAGTTCGTCAGATACGCAGTATTTT.

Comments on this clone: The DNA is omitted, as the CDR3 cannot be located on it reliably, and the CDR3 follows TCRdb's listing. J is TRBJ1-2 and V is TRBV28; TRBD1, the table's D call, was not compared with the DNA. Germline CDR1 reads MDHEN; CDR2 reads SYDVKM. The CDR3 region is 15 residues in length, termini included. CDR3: CASSPGGQPPYGCTF.

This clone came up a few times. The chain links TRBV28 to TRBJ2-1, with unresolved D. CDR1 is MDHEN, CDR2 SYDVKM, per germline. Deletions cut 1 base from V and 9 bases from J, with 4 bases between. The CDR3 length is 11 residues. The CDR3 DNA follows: TGTGCCAGCAGTTTATTCGGTGAGCAGTTCTTC. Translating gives CASSLFGEQFF.

The CDR3 DNA follows: TGTGCCAGCAGCGTAGCACAGGGAGTAAGTGGCTACACCTTC. This codes for CASSVAQGVSGYTF. The chain recombines TRBV9 with TRBJ1-2; D is perhaps TRBD1 (6 bases). CDR1 and CDR2 (germline): SGDLS, YYNGEE. This CDR3 has 14 amino acids. V was shortened by 0 bases and J by 7 bases, with 13 bases between the two germline ends.

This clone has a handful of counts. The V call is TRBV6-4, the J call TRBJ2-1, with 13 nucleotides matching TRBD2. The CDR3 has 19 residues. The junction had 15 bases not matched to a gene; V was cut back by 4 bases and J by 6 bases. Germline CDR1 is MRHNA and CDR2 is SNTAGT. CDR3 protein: CASSAGGLAGYGTANEQFF. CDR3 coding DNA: TGTGCCAGCAGTGCGGGGGGACTAGCGGGATACGGGACGGCCAATGAGCAGTTCTTC.

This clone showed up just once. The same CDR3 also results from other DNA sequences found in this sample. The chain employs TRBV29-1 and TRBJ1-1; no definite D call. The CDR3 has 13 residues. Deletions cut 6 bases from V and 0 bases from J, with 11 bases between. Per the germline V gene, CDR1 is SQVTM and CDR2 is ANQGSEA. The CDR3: CSVEGRMNTEAFF. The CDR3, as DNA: TGCAGCGTAGAGGGCAGAATGAACACTGAAGCTTTCTTT.

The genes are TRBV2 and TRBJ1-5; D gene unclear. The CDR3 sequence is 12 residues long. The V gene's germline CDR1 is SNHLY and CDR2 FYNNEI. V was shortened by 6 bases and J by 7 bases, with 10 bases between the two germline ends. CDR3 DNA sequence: TGTGCCAGCAGCTGGAGTATGCAGCCCCAGCATTTT. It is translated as CASSWSMQPQHF.

The CDR3 loop reads CASSLGGSEAFF. The CDR3 nucleotides read TGTGCCAGCAGCTTAGGAGGGAGTGAAGCTTTCTTT. The V gene is TRBV7-2, the J gene TRBJ1-1, with no clear D. CDR3 length: 12 residues. V lost 1 base and J lost 7, with 7 bases in between. Germline-derived CDR1 and CDR2 are SGHTA and FQGNSA.

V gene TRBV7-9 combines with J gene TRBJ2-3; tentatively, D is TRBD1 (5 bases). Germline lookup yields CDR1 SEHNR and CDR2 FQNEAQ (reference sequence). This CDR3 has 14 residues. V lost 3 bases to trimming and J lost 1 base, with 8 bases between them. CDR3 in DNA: TGTGCCAGCAGCTTGACGACAGGCACAGATACGCAGTATTTT. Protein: CASSLTTGTDTQYF.

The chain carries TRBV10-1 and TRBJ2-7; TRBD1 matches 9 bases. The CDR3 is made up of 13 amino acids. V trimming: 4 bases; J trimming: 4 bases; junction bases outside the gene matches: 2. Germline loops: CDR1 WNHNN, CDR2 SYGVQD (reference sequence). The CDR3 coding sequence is TGCGCCAGCAGTGGGGGACAGGGTTACGAGCAGTACTTC. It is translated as CASSGGQGYEQYF.

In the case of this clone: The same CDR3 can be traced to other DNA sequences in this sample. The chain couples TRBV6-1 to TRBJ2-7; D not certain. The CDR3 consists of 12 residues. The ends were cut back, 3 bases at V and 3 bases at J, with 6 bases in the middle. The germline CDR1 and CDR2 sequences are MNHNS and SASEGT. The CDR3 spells CASSESRYEQYF. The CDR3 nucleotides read TGTGCCAGCAGTGAGTCCCGCTACGAGCAGTACTTC.